The 11 T cell receptor beta chains below were found in one sample sequenced in a study of T cell changes during pregnancy in multiple sclerosis. Profiling relied on immunoSEQ multiplex PCR, and the TCRdb table lists in-frame clones only, not all of them. The table includes roughly 70,000 clones, less than 95% detected once. Sequenced here: peripheral blood, sampled in the third trimester of pregnancy. These receptors all come from a female donor with multiple sclerosis, enrolled in a pregnancy study.

This clone has just one count. CDR3 sequence reads: CASSEADTQYF. CDR3 DNA sequence: TGTGCCAGTAGCGAGGCAGATACGCAGTATTTT. This rearrangement joins TRBV19 to TRBJ2-3; D remains ambiguous. V was trimmed by 6 bases and J by 4 bases, leaving 5 bases between them. The CDR3 loop spans 11 amino acids. Germline V gene sequence: CDR1 LNHDA, CDR2 SQIVND (reference sequence).

J is TRBJ2-5 and V is TRBV12-5; 15 positions agree with TRBD2. The CDR3 extends over 16 amino acids. J was trimmed by 2 bases and V by 4 bases; bases with no gene match: 2. Germline CDR1 is LGHNT and CDR2 is FRNRAP. This CDR3 reads CASGSGLAGGQETQYF. The CDR3 nucleotides read TGTGCTAGTGGTTCAGGACTAGCGGGAGGGCAAGAGACCCAGTACTTC. Full variable domain (rest looked up from reference TRBV12-5 and TRBJ2-5): DARVTQTPRHKVTEMGQEVTMRCQPILGHNTVFWYRQTMMQGLELLAYFRNRAPLDDSGMPKDRFSAEMPDATLATLKIQPSEPRDSAVYFCASGSGLAGGQETQYFGPGTRLLVL.

The chain links TRBV7-2 to TRBJ2-7, with 8 bases lining up with TRBD1. CDR1 and CDR2 from the germline V gene are SGHTA and FQGNSA. J lost 6 bases, V lost 4 bases, and 8 bases had no gene match. The length of the CDR3 is 14 residues. The CDR3 region is CASSSRTGRGEQYF. Written as DNA, the CDR3 is TGTGCCAGCAGCTCCCGGACAGGGCGCGGCGAGCAGTACTTC.

Notes on this clone: Other DNA sequences in the sample encode the same CDR3. The V gene is TRBV11-2, the J gene TRBJ1-1, with 9 positions matching TRBD1. Germline CDR1 SGHAT, CDR2 FQNNGV. The J segment lost 5 bases and the V segment lost 3 bases, leaving 4 bases of the junction unmatched. The CDR3 spans 14 residues. CDR3: CASSFDRGGTEAFF. For the CDR3, the DNA is TGTGCCAGCAGCTTTGACAGGGGGGGGACTGAAGCTTTCTTT.

This chain joins TRBV5-1 and TRBJ2-1; D is possibly TRBD1 (6 bases). This CDR3 contains 13 residues. V was cut by 4 bases and J by 10 bases, with 15 bases left in between. CDR1 SGHRS and CDR2 YFSETQ come from the germline V gene. The CDR3 nucleotides are TGCGCCAGCAGCGCAACACAGGGTGGGGAGCAGTTCTTC. As protein: CASSATQGGEQFF.

The rearrangement uses TRBV7-9 and TRBJ1-2, with D perhaps matching TRBD1 (6 bases). V lost 6 bases and J lost 2, with 22 bases in between. CDR1 and CDR2 from the germline V gene are SEHNR and FQNEAQ (reference sequence). This CDR3 has 17 residues. The DNA for the CDR3 is TGTGCCAGCAGATCACCTTATCGGGACACGAAAAACTATGGCTACACCTTC. This translates into CASRSPYRDTKNYGYTF.

This clone turned up a few times. The chain joins TRBV5-4 to TRBJ1-2; D unclear. Germline loops: CDR1 SGHNT, CDR2 YYREEE (reference sequence). V was clipped by 2 bases and J by 6 bases, with 8 bases between them. The CDR3 consists of 12 residues. DNA for the CDR3: TGTGCCAGCAGCTTATCCGAGGATGGCTACACCTTC. Its translation: CASSLSEDGYTF.

The chain uses TRBV5-1 and TRBJ2-7; TRBD1 might be the D (5 bases). Germline V gives CDR1 SGHRS, CDR2 YFSETQ. The CDR3 contains 16 residues. V gave up 0 bases and J gave up 0 bases, with 13 bases separating them. The CDR3 coding sequence is TGCGCCAGCAGCTTGGGGGGCGGCTACGTCTCCTACGAGCAGTACTTC. Its translation is CASSLGGGYVSYEQYF.

The chain has TRBV15 and TRBJ2-1; TRBD1 aligns across 8 bases. The germline V gene has CDR1 LNHNV and CDR2 YYDKDF (reference sequence). The J segment lost 4 bases and the V segment lost 3 bases, leaving 11 bases of the junction unmatched. This CDR3 spans 17 amino acids. The CDR3, as DNA: TGTGCCACCAGCAGCCGGCCGGACAGGGCCTTTTACAATGAGCAGTTCTTC. Its translation: CATSSRPDRAFYNEQFF. The whole variable domain, remainder taken from reference TRBV15 and TRBJ2-1, is DAMVIQNPRYQVTQFGKPVTLSCSQTLNHNVMYWYQQKSSQAPKLLFHYYDKDFNNEADTPDNFQSRRPNTSFCFLDIRSPGLGDTAMYLCATSSRPDRAFYNEQFFGPGTRLTVL.

The rearrangement joins TRBV5-1 to TRBJ2-6; 11 positions match TRBD2. The CDR3 spans 18 residues. Germline-derived CDR1 and CDR2 are SGHRS and YFSETQ. V gave up 4 bases and J gave up 0 bases; unmatched junction bases: 6. This CDR3 reads CASSIGLAGSSGANVLTF. The CDR3 DNA reads as TGCGCCAGCAGCATCGGACTAGCGGGCTCCTCTGGGGCCAACGTCCTGACTTTC.

This sequence joins TRBV7-2 and TRBJ1-1; TRBD1 agrees at 7 bases. Trimming took 2 bases from V and 4 from J; bases not matched to a gene: 4. CDR3 length: 14 amino acids. Germline V gene lookup returns CDR1 SGHTA and CDR2 FQGNSA. CDR3 region: CASSLQAGGTEAFF. The CDR3 DNA reads as TGTGCCAGCAGCTTACAGGCAGGGGGCACTGAAGCTTTCTTT.